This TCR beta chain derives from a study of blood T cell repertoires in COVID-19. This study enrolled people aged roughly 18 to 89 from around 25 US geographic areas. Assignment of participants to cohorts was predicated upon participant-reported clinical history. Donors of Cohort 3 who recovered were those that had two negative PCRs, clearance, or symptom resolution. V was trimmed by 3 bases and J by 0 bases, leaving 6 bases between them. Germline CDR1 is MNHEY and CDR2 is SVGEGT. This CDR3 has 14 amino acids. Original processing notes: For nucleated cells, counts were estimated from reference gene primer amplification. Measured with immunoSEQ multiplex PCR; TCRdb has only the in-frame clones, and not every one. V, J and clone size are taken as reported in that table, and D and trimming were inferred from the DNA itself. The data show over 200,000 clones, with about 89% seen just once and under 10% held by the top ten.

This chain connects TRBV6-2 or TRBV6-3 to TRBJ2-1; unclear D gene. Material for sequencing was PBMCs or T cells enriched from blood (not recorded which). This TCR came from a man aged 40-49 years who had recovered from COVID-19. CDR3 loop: CASSYAVSYNEQFF. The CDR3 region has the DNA TGTGCCAGCAGTTATGCGGTCTCCTACAATGAGCAGTTCTTC.